A single sample gave rise to the 16 T cell receptor beta chains below, sequenced in a study of beta chain features in type 1 diabetes. The sequenced template was cDNA made from the entire isolated RNA. Libraries were prepared by immunoSEQ multiplex PCR; TCRdb keeps only in-frame clonotypes and omits some of them. The data hold 330,000 or so clones, with 14% observed a single time. The sequencing sample was made of central memory CD4+ T cells from blood. These receptors were taken from a man aged 25 to 45 in good health.

This clone has more than one count but fewer than ten. The chain carries TRBV9 and TRBJ2-1; D ambiguous. This CDR3 region has 14 residues. The V gene's germline CDR1 is SGDLS and CDR2 YYNGEE. Trimming took off 4 bases at V and 6 bases at J, with 14 bases between the two ends. This CDR3 reads CASSPPRTINEQFF. Here the CDR3 DNA reads TGTGCCAGCAGCCCCCCCCGGACGATCAATGAGCAGTTCTTC.

A few counts support this clone. Within the sample, other DNA sequences also encode this same CDR3. The genes are TRBV15 and TRBJ2-1, with 7 bases matching TRBD2. Per germline, CDR1 LNHNV and CDR2 YYDKDF (reference sequence). The CDR3 runs 16 residues. V gave up 3 bases and J gave up 4 bases; unmatched junction bases: 9. The chain's CDR3 is CATSRDQAGDYNEQFF. In DNA, the CDR3 is TGTGCCACCAGCAGGGATCAGGCGGGAGATTACAATGAGCAGTTCTTC.

The chain has TRBV27 and TRBJ2-3; 7 bases line up with TRBD1. With V trimmed by 4 bases and J by 5 bases, 6 bases remained unmatched. The CDR3 is made up of 14 amino acids. Germline CDR1 is MNHEY and CDR2 is SMNVEV (reference sequence). In DNA form, the CDR3 reads TGTGCCAGCAGTTCTGGACAGGCACAAGATACGCAGTATTTT. Its translation: CASSSGQAQDTQYF.

This chain uses TRBV28 with TRBJ1-5; D is ambiguous. Germline loops: CDR1 MDHEN, CDR2 SYDVKM. Trimming took off 4 bases at V and 4 bases at J, with 14 bases between the two ends. CDR3 length equals 15 residues. CDR3 protein: CASSSLTGWNQPQHF. CDR3 coding DNA: TGTGCCAGCAGTTCCCTGACGGGGTGGAATCAGCCCCAGCATTTT.

This clone was detected only a few times. The chain employs TRBV5-4 and TRBJ1-1; no clear D. The CDR3 is 11 residues long. V was cut by 1 base and J by 7 bases, with 5 bases left in between. CDR1 SGHNT and CDR2 YYREEE come from the germline V gene (reference sequence). CDR3 sequence (DNA): TGTGCCAGCAGCTTGACGGGTGAAGCTTTCTTT. Encoded protein: CASSLTGEAFF.

This clone was counted a single time. The gene calls are TRBV2 and TRBJ1-1; D gene unclear. From germline, CDR1 is SNHLY and CDR2 FYNNEI. The length of the CDR3 is 14 residues. V was pared by 4 bases and J by 10 bases, with 19 bases between. In DNA, the CDR3 is TGTGCCAGCAGTGTAGAGCCAGGACCCAAGTTAGCTTTCTTT. This encodes CASSVEPGPKLAFF.

In its sample, this clone was seen a few times. The chain recombines TRBV7-8 with TRBJ2-2, with D perhaps matching TRBD1 or TRBD2 (5 bases each). Looked up from germline, CDR1 is SGHVS and CDR2 is FQNEAQ. V was clipped by 3 bases and J by 6 bases, with 5 bases between them. The CDR3 has 12 residues. The CDR3 protein is CASSLGAGELFF. The CDR3 DNA is TGTGCCAGCAGCTTGGGGGCCGGGGAGCTGTTTTTT.

CDR3 in amino acids: CASSYRTSGGQETQYF. The CDR3 coding sequence is TGTGCCAGCAGTTACAGGACTAGCGGGGGGCAAGAGACCCAGTACTTC. The chain couples TRBV6-5 to TRBJ2-5; 14 bases fit TRBD2. V was pared by 2 bases and J by 2 bases, with 1 base of the junction left unmatched. The germline V gene encodes CDR1 MNHEY and CDR2 SVGAGI. This CDR3 has 16 amino acids.

This chain connects TRBV7-2 to TRBJ2-3; 8 positions match TRBD2. V lost 5 bases, J lost 4 bases, and 8 bases stayed unmatched. Germline assignment: CDR1 SGHTA and CDR2 FQGNSA. CDR3 size: 15 residues. The CDR3 coding sequence is TGTGCCAGCAGCCCCGGAGCGGGGGACGCAGATACGCAGTATTTT. Protein sequence: CASSPGAGDADTQYF.

This clone occurred once. V is TRBV9 and J is TRBJ2-5; 12 nucleotides match TRBD2. Losses at the gene ends were 3 bases for V and 5 bases for J; bases not matched to a gene: 11. CDR3 length: 17 residues. The germline V gene has CDR1 SGDLS and CDR2 YYNGEE. CDR3 nucleotides: TGTGCCAGCAGCGAGAGGACTAGCGGGATAGGAGGGGAGACCCAGTACTTC. It yields the protein CASSERTSGIGGETQYF. The whole variable domain, filled in from reference TRBV9 and TRBJ2-5, reads DSGVTQTPKHLITATGQRVTLRCSPRSGDLSVYWYQQSLDQGLQFLIQYYNGEERAKGNILERFSAQQFPDLHSELNLSSLELGDSALYFCASSERTSGIGGETQYFGPGTRLLVL.

This clone was counted a few times. V and J are TRBV4-3 and TRBJ2-3, with D perhaps matching TRBD2 (6 bases). Germline CDR1 reads LGHNA; CDR2 reads YSLEER. V was pared by 1 base and J by 4 bases, with 9 bases between. This CDR3 contains 14 residues. The CDR3 loop is CASSQGGVPDTQYF. CDR3 coding DNA: TGCGCCAGCAGCCAAGGGGGGGTCCCAGATACGCAGTATTTT.

In its sample, this clone was seen a few times. V usage is TRBV25-1 and J usage is TRBJ1-5, with no clear D. The CDR3 is 15 residues long. From germline, CDR1 is MGHDK and CDR2 SYGVNS. V was clipped by 6 bases and J by 5 bases, with 17 bases between them. The CDR3, as DNA: TGTGCCAGCAGCGGGAGTAGGTCAAGTGATCAGCCCCAGCATTTT. It translates to CASSGSRSSDQPQHF. The full variable domain, with the rest looked up from reference TRBV25-1 and TRBJ1-5, is EADIYQTPRYLVIGTGKKITLECSQTMGHDKMYWYQQDPGMELHLIHYSYGVNSTEKGDLSSESTVSRIRTEHFPLTLESARPSHTSQYLCASSGSRSSDQPQHFGDGTRLSIL.

The chain carries TRBV6-1 and TRBJ2-5, with D unresolved. The ends were cut back, 6 bases at V and 5 bases at J, with 7 bases in the middle. CDR1 and CDR2 from the germline V gene are MNHNS and SASEGT. This CDR3 contains 11 residues. This chain's CDR3 is CASRSPETQYF. In DNA form, the CDR3 reads TGTGCCAGCAGATCGCCGGAGACCCAGTACTTC.

In this sample, this clone turned up a few times. The chain is built from TRBV4-1 and TRBJ2-5; D gene unclear. This CDR3 comprises 14 residues. In germline, CDR1 is MGHRA, CDR2 YSYEKL. With 2 bases removed from V and 2 bases from J, the gap between germline ends came to 9 bases. The CDR3 DNA follows: TGCGCCAGCAGCCAATCGACCCAACAAGAGACCCAGTACTTC. Its translation: CASSQSTQQETQYF.

This clone was seen a few times. The genes are TRBV5-1 and TRBJ1-1; 7 nucleotides match TRBD1. The CDR3 covers 11 residues. The germline V gene encodes CDR1 SGHRS and CDR2 YFSETQ. V was pared by 5 bases and J by 8 bases, with 3 bases of the junction left unmatched. CDR3 loop: CASRETGEAFF. In nucleotides, the CDR3 is TGCGCCAGCAGAGAGACAGGGGAAGCTTTCTTT. The entire variable domain, with the rest obtained from reference TRBV5-1 and TRBJ1-1, is as follows: KAGVTQTPRYLIKTRGQQVTLSCSPISGHRSVSWYQQTPGQGLQFLFEYFSETQRNKGNFPGRFSGRQFSNSRSEMNVSTLELGDSALYLCASRETGEAFFGQGTRLTVV.

The chain carries TRBV6-5 and TRBJ2-5; 7 positions match TRBD1. V trimming: 5 bases; J trimming: 1 base; junction bases outside the gene matches: 1. The CDR3 is made up of 13 amino acids. Germline V CDR1 and CDR2: MNHEY, SVGAGI. CDR3 DNA: TGTGCCAGCAGTCAGGGGGTCCAAGAGACCCAGTACTTC. This gives the protein CASSQGVQETQYF.